Below are 2 T cell receptor beta chains sequenced from a single sample in a study of human T cells and chemical hapten exposure. TCRdb recomputed calls from the RACE reads with MiXCR, one row per CDR3 protein. The sample records more than 300,000 distinct CDR3 sequences, around 5.5% being singletons. Regarding time point: pre-sensitization, week 0. The treatment denotes: therapeutic diphenylcyclopropenone sensitization with weekly scalp DPC. The sequenced sample was whole blood, obtained in connection with sensitization to the hapten diphenylcyclopropenone (DPC). The receptors were sampled from a woman in her forties or fifties with alopecia areata. Some clones in this sample may be carry-over from other donors' samples.

This clonotype was detected many times. The rearrangement links TRBV12-3 or TRBV12-4 to TRBJ1-5; TRBD1 might be the D (5 bases). With 5 bases removed from V and 2 bases from J, the gap between germline ends came to 7 bases. This CDR3 is 13 amino acids long. This CDR3 reads CASSDSGNQPQHF. The CDR3, as DNA: TGTGCCAGCAGTGACAGTGGCAATCAGCCCCAGCATTTT.

This clonotype was seen ten or more times. The rearrangement uses TRBV7-9 and TRBJ2-7; the match to TRBD1 covers 11 bases. The germline V gene has CDR1 SEHNR and CDR2 FQNEAQ (reference sequence). The CDR3 has 16 amino acids. V gave up 5 bases and J gave up 4 bases; unmatched junction bases: 10. The CDR3 nucleotides are TGTGCCAGCAGCCCTGTGGGACAGGGGGGATTTTACGAGCAGTACTTC. As protein: CASSPVGQGGFYEQYF.